Below, one TCR beta chain is given with its context. The data stem from a study of blood T cell repertoires in COVID-19. Overall study context: PBMCs, B-cell-depleted T cells, or T cells provided the cDNA or gDNA that made up the material.

The CDR3 runs 12 residues. Per the germline V gene, CDR1 is SQVTM and CDR2 is ANQGSEA. V trimming: 3 bases; J trimming: 8 bases; junction bases outside the gene matches: 3. The participants were between roughly 18 and 100 years old and came from some 23 US areas. Participants reported their clinical history, and cohort assignment relied on those reports. Libraries were prepared by immunoSEQ multiplex PCR; TCRdb keeps only in-frame clonotypes and omits some of them. The sample holds 40,000 to 55,000 clones, more than 75% seen once. The chain joins TRBV29-1 to TRBJ1-2; 10 nucleotides match TRBD1. This receptor was obtained from a woman aged 50 to 60 with acute COVID-19. The sequencing sample was made of PBMCs or T cells enriched from blood (not recorded which). The CDR3 here is CSVETGGYGYTF. The CDR3 DNA is TGCAGCGTTGAGACAGGGGGCTACGGCTACACCTTC.